Presented here are 22 T cell receptor beta chains from one specimen sequenced in a study of vaccination effects on CD4 cells after COVID-19. Before sequencing, viral peptide pools were used by the ViraFEST assay to expand antigen-specific CD4+ T cells. Scientists isolated CD4+ T cells after an approximately 10-day culture period ended. Vaccinated participants had no history of SARS-CoV-2 infection and tested negative for nucleocapsid antibodies. Assay: immunoSEQ multiplex PCR; the TCRdb copy retains only in-frame clones and omits some. There are 23,000 or so clones in the sample; about two thirds occur only once, and roughly 3.4% lies in the top ten. No antigen is known for these receptors. Material: CD4+ T cells from PBMCs cultured with SARS-CoV-2 spike peptides, obtained before COVID-19 vaccination. These receptor sequences come from a human donor who received a COVID-19 vaccine.

This clone was observed a handful of times. The CDR3 spells CASSKQAAGLSYGYTF. The CDR3, as DNA: TGCGCCAGCAGCAAACAGGCAGCCGGCTTGAGCTATGGCTACACCTTC. V and J are TRBV5-1 and TRBJ1-2, with a possible D match to TRBD1 (5 bases). The ends were cut back, 4 bases at V and 4 bases at J, with 20 bases in the middle. This CDR3 comprises 16 residues. Germline V gene data show CDR1 as SGHRS and CDR2 as YFSETQ.

The chain is built from TRBV7-2 and TRBJ2-2, with D perhaps TRBD2 (6 bases). Per germline, CDR1 SGHTA and CDR2 FQGNSA. CDR3 length: 19 amino acids. The V end was cut by 2 bases, the J end by 4 bases, with 23 bases between. CDR3 nucleotides: TGTGCCAGCAGCTTATTGTATAGATGGGGCGGGGAACCCACCGGGGAGCTGTTTTTT. Its protein product is CASSLLYRWGGEPTGELFF.

This clone was detected a few times. The chain carries TRBV5-6 and TRBJ2-1, with 10 nucleotides matching TRBD1. The CDR3 runs to 18 residues. Germline CDR1 SGHDT, CDR2 YYEEEE. Losses at the gene ends were 1 base for V and 1 base for J; bases not matched to a gene: 8. CDR3 DNA sequence: TGTGCCAGCAGCTTGTACCGGGACAGGGGTCGATCCTACAATGAGCAGTTCTTC. It codes for CASSLYRDRGRSYNEQFF.

This chain links TRBV6-5 with TRBJ1-5; the D gene is possibly TRBD1 (5 bases). The CDR3 has 13 amino acids. V lost 5 bases and J lost 6, with 11 bases in between. The germline gives CDR1 MNHEY, CDR2 SVGAGI. The CDR3 DNA is TGTGCCAGCAGTCCCGGACATTTTCAGCCCCAGCATTTT. Protein sequence: CASSPGHFQPQHF.

This clone has just a few counts. The chain uses TRBV27 and TRBJ1-5; TRBD1 aligns across 7 bases. Looked up from germline, CDR1 is MNHEY and CDR2 is SMNVEV (reference sequence). The CDR3 has 14 residues. With V trimmed by 5 bases and J by 6 bases, 7 bases remained unmatched. The CDR3: CASSLRQGGQPQHF. The DNA for the CDR3 is TGTGCCAGCAGTCTGAGACAGGGAGGTCAGCCCCAGCATTTT.

This clone was seen more than once but under ten times. V usage is TRBV3-1 (or the pseudogene TRBV3-2) and J usage is TRBJ1-4, with TRBD1 as a possible D gene (5 bases). Germline V gene sequence: CDR1 LGHDT, CDR2 YNNKEL (reference sequence). Trimming pared 2 bases from V and 4 bases from J, leaving 11 bases between. The CDR3 covers 15 residues. CDR3 in amino acids: CASSQTSQGNEKLFF. The CDR3, as DNA: TGTGCCAGCAGCCAAACAAGTCAGGGTAATGAAAAACTGTTTTTT.

This chain connects TRBV6-5 to TRBJ1-5; maybe TRBD1 (6 bases). The CDR3 totals 13 residues. CDR1 and CDR2 from the germline V gene are MNHEY and SVGAGI. V was clipped by 6 bases and J by 1 base, with 7 bases between them. The chain's CDR3 is CASRQGSNQPQHF. In DNA, the CDR3 is TGTGCCAGCAGACAGGGCAGCAATCAGCCCCAGCATTTT.

The chain links TRBV7-6 to TRBJ2-2; 7 bases map to TRBD1. Germline V lookup: CDR1 SGHVS, CDR2 FNYEAQ. The CDR3 contains 16 residues. With 4 bases clipped from V and 0 bases from J, the junction kept 5 bases outside the gene matches. CDR3 in amino acids: CASSSRDSPNTGELFF. The CDR3 DNA reads TGTGCCAGCAGCTCGAGGGACAGCCCGAACACCGGGGAGCTGTTTTTT.

The V call is TRBV19, the J call TRBJ2-7; 9 nucleotides match TRBD1. The CDR3 is 15 amino acids. Per the germline V gene, CDR1 is LNHDA and CDR2 is SQIVND (reference sequence). J was trimmed by 5 bases and V by 5 bases; bases with no gene match: 10. The CDR3 spells CASSRTGGDFHEQYF. The CDR3 DNA follows: TGTGCCAGTAGTCGAACAGGGGGCGATTTCCACGAGCAGTACTTC.

By sample fraction, this clone is large (0.1 to 1%). V is TRBV2 and J is TRBJ1-2; no reliable D call. This CDR3 region has 10 residues. V was trimmed by 9 bases and J by 4 bases, leaving 6 bases between them. Germline V gene sequence: CDR1 SNHLY, CDR2 FYNNEI. For the CDR3, the DNA is TGTGCCAGTCGAACCTATGGCTACACCTTC. It encodes CASRTYGYTF.

The chain joins TRBV2 to TRBJ1-4; the D gene is possibly TRBD1 (6 bases). V was clipped by 5 bases and J by 7 bases, with 17 bases between them. This CDR3 has 15 amino acids. CDR1 is SNHLY, CDR2 FYNNEI, per germline. CDR3: CASSTGTRLLEKLFF. The CDR3 nucleotides are TGTGCCAGCAGTACCGGGACAAGACTTCTTGAAAAACTGTTTTTT. Using reference TRBV2 and TRBJ1-4 for the parts outside the CDR3, the full variable domain is EPEVTQTPSHQVTQMGQEVILRCVPISNHLYFYWYRQILGQKVEFLVSFYNNEISEKSEIFDDQFSVERPDGSNFTLKIRSTKLEDSAMYFCASSTGTRLLEKLFFGSGTQLSVL.

For this clone: Other nucleotide sequences from this sample produce the same CDR3. The V gene is TRBV11-2, the J gene TRBJ2-3; no firm D call. The V gene's germline CDR1 is SGHAT and CDR2 FQNNGV. Trimming pared 5 bases from V and 0 bases from J, leaving 3 bases between. CDR3 length equals 12 residues. The CDR3 spells CASSPSTDTQYF. CDR3 DNA: TGTGCCAGCAGCCCTAGCACAGATACGCAGTATTTT. Complete variable domain (other parts from reference TRBV11-2 and TRBJ2-3): EAGVAQSPRYKIIEKRQSVAFWCNPISGHATLYWYQQILGQGPKLLIQFQNNGVVDDSQLPKDRFSAERLKGVDSTLKIQPAKLEDSAVYLCASSPSTDTQYFGPGTRLTVL.

The rearrangement uses TRBV7-9 and TRBJ1-2; 10 bases agree with TRBD1. After removal of 3 bases from V and 5 bases from J, the junction contained 6 bases not matched to a gene. Germline values: CDR1 SEHNR, CDR2 FQNEAQ (reference sequence). The CDR3 has 15 amino acids. DNA of the CDR3: TGTGCCAGCAGCTTGGGACAGGGGTTTTTTTATGGCTACACCTTC. It yields the protein CASSLGQGFFYGYTF.

This clone was seen a few times. The chain has TRBV5-1 and TRBJ1-2; 7 bases agree with TRBD1. V dropped 0 bases and J dropped 5; count of bases not matched to a gene: 4. This CDR3 has 14 amino acids. The germline CDR1 and CDR2 sequences are SGHRS and YFSETQ. The CDR3 protein is CASSLEGQRYGYTF. The CDR3 DNA sequence: TGCGCCAGCAGCTTGGAGGGACAGAGGTATGGCTACACCTTC.

The chain uses TRBV9 and TRBJ2-1, with TRBD2 identical over 7 bases. Trimming took 5 bases from V and 6 from J; bases not matched to a gene: 14. This CDR3 comprises 16 residues. CDR1 is SGDLS and CDR2 is YYNGEE in the germline V gene. The CDR3 region has the DNA TGTGCCAGCAGTCAAACTAGCGCCGTTTTGGGCAATGAGCAGTTCTTC. Protein sequence: CASSQTSAVLGNEQFF. The whole variable domain, filled in from reference TRBV9 and TRBJ2-1, reads DSGVTQTPKHLITATGQRVTLRCSPRSGDLSVYWYQQSLDQGLQFLIQYYNGEERAKGNILERFSAQQFPDLHSELNLSSLELGDSALYFCASSQTSAVLGNEQFFGPGTRLTVL.

The genes are TRBV12-3 or TRBV12-4 and TRBJ1-1; tentative D call: TRBD1 (6 bases). This CDR3 has 11 amino acids. V lost 8 bases and J 7 bases, leaving 11 bases between the germline ends. The CDR3 spells CASRDTGEAFF. The CDR3 DNA follows: TGTGCCAGCCGGGACACAGGTGAAGCTTTCTTT.

This chain joins TRBV5-6 and TRBJ2-3, with unresolved D. V was pared by 3 bases and J by 3 bases, with 17 bases between. In germline, CDR1 is SGHDT, CDR2 YYEEEE. The length of the CDR3 is 16 residues. CDR3 nucleotide sequence: TGTGCCAGCAGCTCACCGACGAAGGGTGGAACAGATACGCAGTATTTT. This encodes CASSSPTKGGTDTQYF.

This clone was seen a single time. The chain employs TRBV6-4 and TRBJ2-3; D gene unclear. V lost 0 bases and J 2 bases, leaving 12 bases between the germline ends. The germline gives CDR1 MRHNA, CDR2 SNTAGT. This CDR3 spans 16 amino acids. CDR3 residues: CASSDSEGGDTDTQYF. CDR3 coding DNA: TGTGCCAGCAGTGACTCGGAAGGTGGGGACACAGATACGCAGTATTTT.

This clone was counted a single time. The chain couples TRBV19 to TRBJ2-5; D not resolved. Germline-derived CDR1 and CDR2 are LNHDA and SQIVND (reference sequence). The CDR3 has 12 residues. With 5 bases removed from V and 8 bases from J, the gap between germline ends came to 12 bases. CDR3 protein: CASSSTAQTQYF. The CDR3 nucleotides are TGTGCCAGTAGTTCGACCGCCCAAACCCAGTACTTC.

The V gene is TRBV2, the J gene TRBJ2-3; no definite D call. The CDR3 consists of 11 residues. Trimming shortened V by 1 base and J by 10 bases, and 6 bases separated the two germline ends. The germline V gene encodes CDR1 SNHLY and CDR2 FYNNEI. CDR3 DNA sequence: TGTGCCAGCAGTGAAGAGGGTCCGCAGTATTTT. Amino acids: CASSEEGPQYF.

The sample holds one count of this clone. The chain joins TRBV2 to TRBJ2-1; 9 bases fit TRBD2. The germline CDR1 and CDR2 sequences are SNHLY and FYNNEI. The trim removed 2 bases at V and 6 bases at J, leaving 5 bases unmatched. CDR3 length equals 15 residues. Here the CDR3 reads CASSEMRGGRNEQFF. The CDR3 DNA is TGTGCCAGCAGTGAAATGCGGGGGGGCCGCAATGAGCAGTTCTTC.

V is TRBV6-1 and J is TRBJ2-3; no reliable D call. The germline V gene has CDR1 MNHNS and CDR2 SASEGT. This CDR3 spans 15 amino acids. V lost 1 base to trimming and J lost 0 bases, with 8 bases between them. The CDR3 region has the DNA TGTGCCAGCAGTGAAGGGGTTTCCAGCACAGATACGCAGTATTTT. Residues: CASSEGVSSTDTQYF.